This T cell receptor beta chain came from a study of T cells in Graves' hyperthyroidism and ophthalmopathy. Findings and limits, study-wide: A model using 13 V-J features told ophthalmopathy apart from stable hyperthyroidism.

This clonotype has ten or more counts. Antigen specificity is unknown. Trimming cost V 5 bases and J 5 bases, with 13 bases left between them. The CDR3 runs to 14 residues. Germline CDR1 is MNHEY and CDR2 is SMNVEV (reference sequence). RNA transcripts yielded amplified TCR beta CDR3 regions. The HTBI set primed first-round TCR CDR3 RT-PCR. One entry per CDR3 protein results from TCRdb running MiXCR on the multiplex PCR reads. The data hold 300,000 or so distinct CDR3 sequences, with 18% observed a single time. This clonotype was obtained from a woman aged 45-60 years with Graves' hyperthyroidism. V and J are TRBV27 and TRBJ2-1; a possible D gene is TRBD1 (6 bases). The specimen sequenced was blood. Written as DNA, the CDR3 is TGTGCCAGCAGTAGCAGGGGACGCAACAATGAGCAGTTCTTC. Its protein is CASSSRGRNNEQFF.